This entry features one T cell receptor beta chain sequence. As yet, its antigen is unknown. This entry belongs to a study of T cell responses to AZD1222 COVID-19 vaccine. Sequencing used immunoSEQ multiplex PCR; TCRdb keeps in-frame clones, though not all of them. The data show 100,000 to 120,000 clones, about 90% seen once. Whole-study results and caveats: Vaccine-associated CD4 TCRs ranged over spike, dominating at 160-218 and 743-854.

From germline, CDR1 is MGHRA and CDR2 YSYEKL. This CDR3 comprises 14 residues. The V end was cut by 2 bases, the J end by 1 base, with 8 bases between. The TCR sequence derives from an adult in good health. The rearrangement links TRBV4-1 to TRBJ1-1, with D possibly TRBD1 on 6 matching bases. The material was peripheral blood, obtained on day 0 of AZD1222 vaccination. This chain's CDR3 is CASSQMDRNTEAFF. The CDR3 nucleotides read TGCGCCAGCAGCCAAATGGACAGGAACACTGAAGCTTTCTTT.